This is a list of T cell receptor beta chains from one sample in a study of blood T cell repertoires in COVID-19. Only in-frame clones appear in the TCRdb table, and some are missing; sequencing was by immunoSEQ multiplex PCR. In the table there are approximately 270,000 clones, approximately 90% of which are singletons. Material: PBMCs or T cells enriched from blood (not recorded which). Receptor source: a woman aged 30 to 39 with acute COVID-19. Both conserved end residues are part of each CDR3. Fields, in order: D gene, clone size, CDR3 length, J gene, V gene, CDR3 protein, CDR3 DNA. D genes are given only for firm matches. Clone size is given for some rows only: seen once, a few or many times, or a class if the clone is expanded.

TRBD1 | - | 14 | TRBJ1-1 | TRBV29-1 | CSVGVTGAKAEAFF | TGCAGCGTTGGAGTGACAGGGGCAAAAGCTGAAGCTTTCTTT
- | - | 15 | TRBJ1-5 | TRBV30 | CAWREGTFGNQPQHF | TGTGCCTGGAGAGAGGGGACTTTTGGCAATCAGCCCCAGCATTTT
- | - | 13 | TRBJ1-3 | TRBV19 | CASSASSGNTIYF | TGTGCCAGTAGTGCGAGCTCTGGAAACACCATATATTTT
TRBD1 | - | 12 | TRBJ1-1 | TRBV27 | CASSFQTGEAFF | TGTGCCAGCAGTTTCCAGACAGGGGAAGCTTTCTTT
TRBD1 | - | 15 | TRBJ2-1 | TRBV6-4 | CASSVTGGGNNEQFF | TGTGCCAGCAGTGTCACAGGGGGAGGAAACAATGAGCAGTTCTTC
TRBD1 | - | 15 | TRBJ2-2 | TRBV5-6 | CASRSGTVNTGELFF | TGTGCCAGCAGATCCGGGACAGTGAACACCGGGGAGCTGTTTTTT
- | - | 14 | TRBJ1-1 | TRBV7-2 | CASSIYREGTEAFF | TGTGCCAGCAGCATATACAGGGAAGGGACTGAAGCTTTCTTT
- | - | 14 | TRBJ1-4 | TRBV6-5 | CASSYLGANEKLFF | TGTGCCAGCAGTTACCTGGGCGCCAATGAAAAACTGTTTTTT
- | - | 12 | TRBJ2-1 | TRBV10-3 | CAIRDFNNEQFF | TGTGCCATCAGGGACTTTAACAATGAGCAGTTCTTC
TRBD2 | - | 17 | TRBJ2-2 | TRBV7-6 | CASSLAGLAGSAGELFF | TGTGCCAGCAGCTTAGCGGGACTAGCGGGCTCTGCCGGGGAGCTGTTTTTT
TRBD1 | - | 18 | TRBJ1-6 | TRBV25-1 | CASSEFFPPGQGNSPLHF | TGTGCCAGCAGTGAATTCTTCCCTCCGGGACAGGGTAATTCACCCCTCCACTTT
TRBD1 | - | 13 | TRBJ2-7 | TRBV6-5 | CASSRQGSYEQYF | TGTGCCAGCAGTAGACAGGGCTCCTACGAGCAGTACTTC
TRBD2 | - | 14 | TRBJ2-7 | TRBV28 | CASFSGRATYEQYF | TGTGCCAGTTTCTCCGGGAGGGCCACCTACGAGCAGTACTTC
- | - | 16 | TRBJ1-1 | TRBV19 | CASSLTGLSIGTEAFF | TGTGCCAGTAGCCTTACCGGACTTTCTATAGGTACTGAAGCTTTCTTT
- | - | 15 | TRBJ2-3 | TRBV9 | CASSVVGRVTDTQYF | TGTGCCAGCAGCGTAGTAGGGCGGGTCACAGATACGCAGTATTTT
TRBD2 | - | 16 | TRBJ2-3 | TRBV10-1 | CASSESGLADTDTQYF | TGCGCCAGCAGTGAGTCGGGACTAGCGGACACAGATACGCAGTATTTT
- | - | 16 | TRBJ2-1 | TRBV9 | CASSVGASDSYNEQFF | TGTGCCAGCAGCGTAGGTGCTAGCGACTCCTACAATGAGCAGTTCTTC
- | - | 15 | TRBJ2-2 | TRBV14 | CASSQLETSPGELFF | TGTGCCAGCAGCCAATTAGAAACCTCGCCCGGGGAGCTGTTTTTT
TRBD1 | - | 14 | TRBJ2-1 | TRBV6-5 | CASSYLDRNNEQFF | TGTGCCAGCAGTTACTTGGACAGGAACAATGAGCAGTTCTTC
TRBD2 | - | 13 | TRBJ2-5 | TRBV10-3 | CAISGRELETQYF | TGTGCCATCAGCGGGCGGGAGCTAGAGACCCAGTACTTC
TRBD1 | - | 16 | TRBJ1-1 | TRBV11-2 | CASSHYTGTVNTEAFF | TGTGCCAGCAGCCATTACACCGGGACAGTGAACACTGAAGCTTTCTTT
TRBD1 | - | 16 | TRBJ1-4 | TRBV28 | CASSREQGATNEKLFF | TGTGCCAGCAGCCGAGAACAGGGGGCAACTAATGAAAAACTGTTTTTT
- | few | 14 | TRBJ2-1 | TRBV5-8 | CASLSLGWGGEQFF | TGTGCCAGCCTCTCTTTGGGCTGGGGGGGCGAGCAGTTCTTC